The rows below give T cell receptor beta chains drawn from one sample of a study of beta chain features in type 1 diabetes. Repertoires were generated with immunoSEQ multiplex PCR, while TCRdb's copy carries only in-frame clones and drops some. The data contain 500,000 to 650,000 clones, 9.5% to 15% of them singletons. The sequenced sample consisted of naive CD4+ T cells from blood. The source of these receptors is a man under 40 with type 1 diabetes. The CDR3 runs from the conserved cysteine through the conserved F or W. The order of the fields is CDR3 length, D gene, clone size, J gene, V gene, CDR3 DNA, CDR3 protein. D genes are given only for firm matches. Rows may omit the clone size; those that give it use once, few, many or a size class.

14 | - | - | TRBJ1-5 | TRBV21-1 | TGTGCCAGCAGCTTTCGGCGAGGGAACCAGCCCCAGCATTTT | CASSFRRGNQPQHF
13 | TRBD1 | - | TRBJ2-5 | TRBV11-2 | TGTGCCAGCAGCACTGGACAGGGAGAGACCCAGTACTTC | CASSTGQGETQYF
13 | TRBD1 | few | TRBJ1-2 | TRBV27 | TGTGCCAGCAGCCATGACAGGGGAGATGGCTACACCTTC | CASSHDRGDGYTF
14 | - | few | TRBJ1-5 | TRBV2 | TGTGCCAGCAGTGAAGGCAGGGCCGGCCAGCCCCAGCATTTT | CASSEGRAGQPQHF
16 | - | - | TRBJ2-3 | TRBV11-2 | TGTGCCAGCAGCTTAGATCCAGGGATGAGGACAGATACGCAGTATTTT | CASSLDPGMRTDTQYF
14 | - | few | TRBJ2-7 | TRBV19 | TGTGCCAGTAGTATTCCGGGGAGTTCCTACGAGCAGTACTTC | CASSIPGSSYEQYF
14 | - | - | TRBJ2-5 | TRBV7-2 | TGTGCCAGCAGCCTGGGTCCCGGCGGGGAGACCCAGTACTTC | CASSLGPGGETQYF
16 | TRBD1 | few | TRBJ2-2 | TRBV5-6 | TGTGCCAGCAGCTTCGACAGGGGGTTTGACACCGGGGAGCTGTTTTTT | CASSFDRGFDTGELFF
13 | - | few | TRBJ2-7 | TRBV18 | TGTGCCAGCTCACGGGCAGGACCCTACGAGCAGTACTTC | CASSRAGPYEQYF
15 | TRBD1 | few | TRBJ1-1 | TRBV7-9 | TGTGCCAGCAGCAGCCGACAGGGGGAAAACACTGAAGCTTTCTTT | CASSSRQGENTEAFF
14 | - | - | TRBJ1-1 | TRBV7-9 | TGTGCCAGCAGCCTCAGGGGCATGAACACTGAAGCTTTCTTT | CASSLRGMNTEAFF
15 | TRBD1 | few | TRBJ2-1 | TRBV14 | TGTGCCAGCAGCCCGGGACAGGGGGTATACAATGAGCAGTTCTTC | CASSPGQGVYNEQFF
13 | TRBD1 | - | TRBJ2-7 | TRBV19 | TGTGCCACCTCGACAGGGTATGGCTACGAGCAGTACTTC | CATSTGYGYEQYF
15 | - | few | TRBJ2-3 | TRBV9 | TGTGCCAGCAGCGCTGGGGGACTTAGCACAGATACGCAGTATTTT | CASSAGGLSTDTQYF
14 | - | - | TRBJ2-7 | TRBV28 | TGTGCCACCCATGGTCCGCTGGGTTTCCACGAGCAGTACTTC | CATHGPLGFHEQYF
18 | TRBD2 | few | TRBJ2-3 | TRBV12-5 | TGTGCTAGTGGTCCCGGGACTAGCGGGGGCCTTAGCACAGATACGCAGTATTTT | CASGPGTSGGLSTDTQYF
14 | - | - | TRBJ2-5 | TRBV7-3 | TGTGCCAGCAGCTACGAGGGGAAACAAGAGACCCAGTACTTC | CASSYEGKQETQYF
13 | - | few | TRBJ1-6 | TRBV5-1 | TGCGCCAGCAGCTTGGATAGTATTTCACCCCTCCACTTT | CASSLDSISPLHF
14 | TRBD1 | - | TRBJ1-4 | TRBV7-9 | TGTGCCAGCAGCTACAGGGGTACTAATGAAAAACTGTTTTTT | CASSYRGTNEKLFF
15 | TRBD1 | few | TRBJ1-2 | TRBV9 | TGTGCCAGCAGCGGAGAAGCGGGACAGAACTATGGCTACACCTTC | CASSGEAGQNYGYTF
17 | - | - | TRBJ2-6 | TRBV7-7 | TGTGCTAGCAGCTTGAGAGGAGATAGCTCTGGGGCCAACGTCCTGACTTTC | CASSLRGDSSGANVLTF
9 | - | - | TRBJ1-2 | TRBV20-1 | TGCAGTGCTAGAGATGGCTACACCTTC | CSARDGYTF
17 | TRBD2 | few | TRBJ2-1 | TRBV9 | TGTGCCAGCAGCCCGCCGGGGACTACAATCTCCTACAATGAGCAGTTCTTC | CASSPPGTTISYNEQFF
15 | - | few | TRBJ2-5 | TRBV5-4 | TGTGCCAGCAGCTTGACCCCGGAGGGCGGAGAGACCCAGTACTTC | CASSLTPEGGETQYF
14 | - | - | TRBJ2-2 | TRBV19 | TGTGCCAGTAGTATCGGCCCGAACACCGGGGAGCTGTTTTTT | CASSIGPNTGELFF
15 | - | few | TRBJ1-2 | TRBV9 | TGTGCCAGCAGCCCCCTTGGGGGTTTTGACTATGGCTACACCTTC | CASSPLGGFDYGYTF
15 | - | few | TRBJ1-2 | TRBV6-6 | TGTGCCAGCAGCCCCGTTAGACCCTCCAGATATGGCTACACCTTC | CASSPVRPSRYGYTF
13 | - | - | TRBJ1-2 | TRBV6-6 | TGTGCCAGCAGTCGGCGGGGGGTCTATGGCTACACCTTC | CASSRRGVYGYTF
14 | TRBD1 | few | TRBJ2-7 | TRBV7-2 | TGTGCCAGCAGCTTCGGACAGGTTGCATTGGAGCAGTACTTC | CASSFGQVALEQYF
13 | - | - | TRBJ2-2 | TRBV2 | TGTGCCAGCAGTGCCAGGGCCCCCGGGGAGCTGTTTTTT | CASSARAPGELFF
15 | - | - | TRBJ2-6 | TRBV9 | TGTGCCAGCAGCGTACAGGGATCTGGGGCCAACGTCCTGACTTTC | CASSVQGSGANVLTF
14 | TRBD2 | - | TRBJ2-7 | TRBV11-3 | TGTGCCAGCAGCCGGGGACTAGCGCCTTACGAGCAGTACTTC | CASSRGLAPYEQYF
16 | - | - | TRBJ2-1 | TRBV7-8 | TGTGCCAGCAGCTTAGGACTTCGAATTCGAGGGGATGAGCAGTTCTTC | CASSLGLRIRGDEQFF
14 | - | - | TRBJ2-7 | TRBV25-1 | TGTGCCAGCAGTGACCGGATCCGGTGGACGGAGCAGTACTTC | CASSDRIRWTEQYF
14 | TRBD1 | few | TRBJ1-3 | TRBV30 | TGTGCCTGGATCACAGGGGGAACTGGAAACACCATATATTTT | CAWITGGTGNTIYF
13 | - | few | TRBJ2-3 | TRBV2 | TGTGCCAGCACTGCAGAATACACAGATACGCAGTATTTT | CASTAEYTDTQYF
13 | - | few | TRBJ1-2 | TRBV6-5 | TGTGCCAGCAGTTACGGAGGGGACTATGGCTACACCTTC | CASSYGGDYGYTF
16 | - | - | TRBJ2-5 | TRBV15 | TGTGCCACCAGCCGACCAAGCGGGTCTCCCGGAGAGACCCAGTACTTC | CATSRPSGSPGETQYF
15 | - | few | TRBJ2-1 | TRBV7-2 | TGTGCCAGCAGCCCAGGGGGAGGAGGGTACAATGAGCAGTTCTTC | CASSPGGGGYNEQFF
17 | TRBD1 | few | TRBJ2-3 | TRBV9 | TGTGCCAGCAGCCCCTCCCTACAGGGCGCAGGGGGAGATACGCAGTATTTT | CASSPSLQGAGGDTQYF
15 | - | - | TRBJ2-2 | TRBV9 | TGTGCCAGCAGCTTGGCCGGGGTGAACACCGGGGAGCTGTTTTTT | CASSLAGVNTGELFF
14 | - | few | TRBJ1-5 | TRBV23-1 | TGCGCCAGCAGTCAATCGGTGAAGAATCAGCCCCAGCATTTT | CASSQSVKNQPQHF